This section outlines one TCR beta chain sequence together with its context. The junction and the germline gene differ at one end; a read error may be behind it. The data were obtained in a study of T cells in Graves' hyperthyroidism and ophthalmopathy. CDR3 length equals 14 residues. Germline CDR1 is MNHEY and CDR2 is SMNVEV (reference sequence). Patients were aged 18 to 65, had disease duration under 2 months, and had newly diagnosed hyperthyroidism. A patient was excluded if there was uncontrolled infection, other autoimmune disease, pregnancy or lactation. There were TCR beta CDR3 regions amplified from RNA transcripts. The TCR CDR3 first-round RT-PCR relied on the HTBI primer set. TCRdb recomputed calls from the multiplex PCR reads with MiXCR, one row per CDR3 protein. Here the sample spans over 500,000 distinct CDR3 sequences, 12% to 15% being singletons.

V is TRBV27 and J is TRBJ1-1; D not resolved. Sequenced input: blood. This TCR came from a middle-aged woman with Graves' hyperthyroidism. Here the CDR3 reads CASSSPGGSTEAFF. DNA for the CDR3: TGTGCCAGCAGTTCTCCCGGCGGGAGCACTGAAGCCTTCTTT.